These T cell receptor beta chains were read from a single sample in a study of blood T cell repertoires in COVID-19. Assay used: immunoSEQ multiplex PCR; TCRdb lists only in-frame clones, some missing. In the table there are 150,000 to 200,000 clones, 70% to 90% of which are singletons. Material: peripheral blood. The receptor source for this set is a woman of 80 years or more in a cohort sampled during active or convalescent COVID-19. Both conserved end residues are part of each CDR3. The D gene is left open where the match is weak. Clone size appears in some rows only: once, few, many, or a class for an expanded clone.

V gene	clone size	D gene	J gene	CDR3 DNA	CDR3 protein
TRBV2	NA	TRBD1	TRBJ1-1	TGTGCCAGCAGTGGATGGACAGGCTTTGAAGCTTTCTTT	CASSGWTGFEAFF
TRBV20-1	NA	TRBD1	TRBJ1-5	TGCAGTGCTAGTTCCCCTGGAGGGGGCGTACAGCCCCAGCATTTT	CSASSPGGGVQPQHF
TRBV5-4	NA	NA	TRBJ2-5	TGTGCCAGCAGCCACCCGCAGGCTGGAGAGACCCAGTACTTC	CASSHPQAGETQYF
TRBV10-2	NA	TRBD2	TRBJ2-3	TGCGCCAGCAGAGGACCCTCTCCGACGGGGAGGGGTCTTATCACAGATACGCAGTATTTT	CASRGPSPTGRGLITDTQYF
TRBV5-1	NA	NA	TRBJ1-2	TGCGCCAGCAGCCGCGGGGGCTCTGAGGGCTACACCTTC	CASSRGGSEGYTF
TRBV3-1/TRBV3-2	NA	NA	TRBJ1-6	TGTGCCAGCAGCCAATTCTTAGGCAGGGCCAATTCACCCCTCCACTTT	CASSQFLGRANSPLHF
TRBV5-1	NA	TRBD2	TRBJ2-3	TGCGCCAGCAGCTGGGGGACTAGCGGCACTAGCACAGATACGCAGTATTTT	CASSWGTSGTSTDTQYF
TRBV9	NA	NA	TRBJ2-3	TGTGCCAGCAGCGTAGAGGCCCAGGGGAAAGATACGCAGTATTTT	CASSVEAQGKDTQYF
TRBV2	NA	NA	TRBJ1-2	TGTGCCAGCAGGGAACCGGGACAAAAGACCTATGGCTACACCTTC	CASREPGQKTYGYTF
TRBV19	NA	TRBD1	TRBJ1-6	TGTGCCAGTGGGACAGGGATTAATTCACCCCTCCACTTT	CASGTGINSPLHF
TRBV5-1	NA	NA	TRBJ1-4	TGCGCCAGCAGCTTGTTGGTAGATGAAAAACTGTTTTTT	CASSLLVDEKLFF
TRBV7-9	few	NA	TRBJ1-2	TGTGCCAGCAGCCTAAGACAGGTGTTTTATGGCTACACCTTC	CASSLRQVFYGYTF
TRBV3-1/TRBV3-2	NA	TRBD1	TRBJ1-1	TGTGCCAGCAGCTATGACAGGGGGAACACTGAAGCTTTCTTT	CASSYDRGNTEAFF
TRBV28	NA	NA	TRBJ1-2	TGTGCCAGCAGGGACGCGGGGGATAACTATGGCTACACCTTC	CASRDAGDNYGYTF
TRBV7-9	NA	TRBD2	TRBJ2-3	TGTGCCAGCAGCCTGACTAGCGGGAGTCGAGATACGCAGTATTTT	CASSLTSGSRDTQYF
TRBV10-2	NA	NA	TRBJ2-3	TGCGCCAGCAGTGAGGGGGCCGGTTCGTGGACAGATACGCAGTATTTT	CASSEGAGSWTDTQYF
TRBV9	NA	NA	TRBJ2-2	TGTGCCAGCAGCATCGGACCCAGGGGGGCCGGGGAGCTGTTTTTT	CASSIGPRGAGELFF